The entry that follows covers one T cell receptor (beta chain) sequence. Its specificity is not known. There are 13 residues in the CDR3. From germline, CDR1 is SQVTM and CDR2 ANQGSEA. The V gene lost 7 bases and the J gene lost 1 base, with 13 bases spanning the gap. Investigators took RNA and DNA out together from 20-30 mg of unsorted bulk tissue. Patients' primary liver carcinoma was surgically resected. Donors were untreated and chronically infected with HBV. The data were obtained in a study of tumor-infiltrating lymphocytes in primary liver carcinoma. The study's findings and limits: Tumor-adjacent and tumor-blood pairs shared less of their repertoires than tumor region pairs shared.

Making TCR beta cDNA involved around 510 ng total RNA and a constant-region primer. Slightly modified ARM-PCR, run as three nested multiplex PCR rounds, produced the TCR beta libraries. Investigators reported that the first two PCR rounds, at about 9 cycles each, used TRBV1-TRBV30 forward primers with a C-beta reverse primer. MiXCR, applied by TCRdb to the multiplex PCR reads, yields one record per CDR3 protein. The repertoire holds 150,000 to 200,000 distinct CDR3 sequences, with 85% as singletons. This chain joins TRBV29-1 and TRBJ1-1; D unclear. The sample was tumor tissue from primary liver carcinoma. This receptor was taken from a man in his forties with primary liver carcinoma and hepatitis B virus infection. In DNA, the CDR3 is TGCAGCGCTCGGAGCCATGAGAACACTGAAGCTTTCTTT. This codes for CSARSHENTEAFF.